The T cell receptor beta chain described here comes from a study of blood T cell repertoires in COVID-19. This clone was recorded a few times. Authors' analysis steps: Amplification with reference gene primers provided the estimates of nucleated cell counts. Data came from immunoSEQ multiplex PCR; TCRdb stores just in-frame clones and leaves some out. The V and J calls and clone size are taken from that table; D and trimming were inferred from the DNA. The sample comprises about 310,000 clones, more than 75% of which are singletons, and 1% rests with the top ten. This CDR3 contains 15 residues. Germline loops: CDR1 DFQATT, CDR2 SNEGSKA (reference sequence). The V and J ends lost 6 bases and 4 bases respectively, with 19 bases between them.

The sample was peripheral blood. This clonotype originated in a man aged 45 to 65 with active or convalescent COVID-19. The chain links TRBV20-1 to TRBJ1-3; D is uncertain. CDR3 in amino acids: CSASSSNSAGNTIYF. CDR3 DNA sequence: TGCAGTGCCAGTTCGTCTAATTCTGCGGGAAACACCATATATTTT.